This TCR beta chain was captured by sequencing in a study of blood T cell repertoires in COVID-19. Study-wide background: COVID-19 samples, acute and convalescent, were from the United States, Italy and Spain. Sources were T cells, B-cell-depleted T cells, or PBMCs; the material itself was cDNA or gDNA.

CDR1 and CDR2 (germline): KGHDR, SFDVKD. The CDR3 runs 14 residues. The V and J ends lost 6 bases and 3 bases respectively, with 11 bases between them. As processed by the authors: Scientists estimated how many nucleated cells there were by amplifying reference gene primers. TCRdb's copy holds only in-frame clones and misses some; the assay was immunoSEQ multiplex PCR. From that table come the V and J calls and clone size; the DNA was used to work out D and trimming. This sample has around 250,000 clones, with under 90% found just once. This receptor was obtained from a human donor in a cohort sampled during active COVID-19. The material sequenced was peripheral blood. The V and J genes are TRBV24-1 and TRBJ2-1; perhaps TRBD2 as D (5 bases). The CDR3 loop is CATSSGRDYNEQFF. CDR3 in DNA: TGTGCCACCAGTTCGGGGAGAGACTACAATGAGCAGTTCTTC.